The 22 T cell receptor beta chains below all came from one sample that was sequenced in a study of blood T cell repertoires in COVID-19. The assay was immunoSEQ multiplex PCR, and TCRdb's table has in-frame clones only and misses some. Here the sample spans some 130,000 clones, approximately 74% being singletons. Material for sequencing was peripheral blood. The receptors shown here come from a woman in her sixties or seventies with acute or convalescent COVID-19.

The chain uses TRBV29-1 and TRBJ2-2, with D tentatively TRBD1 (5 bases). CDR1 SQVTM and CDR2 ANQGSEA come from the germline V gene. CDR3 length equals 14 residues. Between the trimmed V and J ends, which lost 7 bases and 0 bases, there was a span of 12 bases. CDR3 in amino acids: CSAGLGANTGELFF. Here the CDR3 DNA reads TGCAGCGCTGGCCTAGGGGCGAACACCGGGGAGCTGTTTTTT.

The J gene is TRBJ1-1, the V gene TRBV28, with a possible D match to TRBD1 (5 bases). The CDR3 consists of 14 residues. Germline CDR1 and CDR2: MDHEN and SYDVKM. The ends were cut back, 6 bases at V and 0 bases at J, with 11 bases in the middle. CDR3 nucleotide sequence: TGTGCCAGCAGCCTCCTACAGGTGAACACTGAAGCTTTCTTT. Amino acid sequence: CASSLLQVNTEAFF.

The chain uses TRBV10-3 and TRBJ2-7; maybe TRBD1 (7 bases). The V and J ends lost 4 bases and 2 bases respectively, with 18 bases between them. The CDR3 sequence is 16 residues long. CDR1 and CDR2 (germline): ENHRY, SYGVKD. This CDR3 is CAISGGAGGQTYEQYF. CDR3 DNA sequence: TGTGCCATCAGTGGGGGGGCAGGGGGACAAACCTACGAGCAGTACTTC.

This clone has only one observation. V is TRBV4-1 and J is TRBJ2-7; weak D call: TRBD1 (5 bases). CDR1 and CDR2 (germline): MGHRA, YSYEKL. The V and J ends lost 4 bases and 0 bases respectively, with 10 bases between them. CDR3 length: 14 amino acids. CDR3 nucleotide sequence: TGCGCCAGCAGCCCGACAGAGAGCTCCTACGAGCAGTACTTC. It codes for CASSPTESSYEQYF.

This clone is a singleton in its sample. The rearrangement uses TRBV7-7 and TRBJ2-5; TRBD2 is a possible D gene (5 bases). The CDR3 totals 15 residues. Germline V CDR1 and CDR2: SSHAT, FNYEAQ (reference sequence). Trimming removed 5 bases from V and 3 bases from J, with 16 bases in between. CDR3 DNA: TGTGCCAGCAGCCTGCCGGGAACACCAGAAGAGACCCAGTACTTC. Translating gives CASSLPGTPEETQYF.

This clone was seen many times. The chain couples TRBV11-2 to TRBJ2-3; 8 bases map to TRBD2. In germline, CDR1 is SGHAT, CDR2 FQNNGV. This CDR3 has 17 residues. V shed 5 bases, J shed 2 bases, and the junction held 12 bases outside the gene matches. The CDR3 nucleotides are TGTGCCAGCAGCCCCCGTGGGGGTAGCGGGGCCACAGATACGCAGTATTTT. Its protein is CASSPRGGSGATDTQYF.

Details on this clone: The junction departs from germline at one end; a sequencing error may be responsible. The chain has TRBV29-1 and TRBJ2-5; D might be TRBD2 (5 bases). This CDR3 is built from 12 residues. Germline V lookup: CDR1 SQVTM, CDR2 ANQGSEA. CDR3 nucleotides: TGCAGCGTTGACGACATGGAGGAGATCCAGTACTTC. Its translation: CSVDDMEEIQYF.

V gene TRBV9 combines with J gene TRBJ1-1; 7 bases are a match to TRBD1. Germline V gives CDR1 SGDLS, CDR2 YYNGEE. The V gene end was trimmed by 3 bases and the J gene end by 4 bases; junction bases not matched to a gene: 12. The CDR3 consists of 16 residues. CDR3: CASSDDGTAQSTEAFF. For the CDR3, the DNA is TGTGCCAGCAGCGATGACGGGACAGCTCAGTCCACTGAAGCTTTCTTT. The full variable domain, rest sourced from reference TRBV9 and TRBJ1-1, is DSGVTQTPKHLITATGQRVTLRCSPRSGDLSVYWYQQSLDQGLQFLIQYYNGEERAKGNILERFSAQQFPDLHSELNLSSLELGDSALYFCASSDDGTAQSTEAFFGQGTRLTVV.

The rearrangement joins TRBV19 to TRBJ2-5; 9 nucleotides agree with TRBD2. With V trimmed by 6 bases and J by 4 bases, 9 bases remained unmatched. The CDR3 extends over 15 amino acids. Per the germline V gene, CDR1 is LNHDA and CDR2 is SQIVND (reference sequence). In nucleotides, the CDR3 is TGTGCCAGTAGCAAAGCGGGGGGCATCGTAGAGACCCAGTACTTC. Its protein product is CASSKAGGIVETQYF. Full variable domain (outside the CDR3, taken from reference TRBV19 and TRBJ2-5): DGGITQSPKYLFRKEGQNVTLSCEQNLNHDAMYWYRQDPGQGLRLIYYSQIVNDFQKGDIAEGYSVSREKKESFPLTVTSAQKNPTAFYLCASSKAGGIVETQYFGPGTRLLVL.

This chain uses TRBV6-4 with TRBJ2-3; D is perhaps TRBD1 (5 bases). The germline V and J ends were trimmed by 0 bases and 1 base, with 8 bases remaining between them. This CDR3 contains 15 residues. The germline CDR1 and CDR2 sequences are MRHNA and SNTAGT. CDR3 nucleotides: TGTGCCAGCAGTGACTCCCCGACAGGCACAGATACGCAGTATTTT. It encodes CASSDSPTGTDTQYF.

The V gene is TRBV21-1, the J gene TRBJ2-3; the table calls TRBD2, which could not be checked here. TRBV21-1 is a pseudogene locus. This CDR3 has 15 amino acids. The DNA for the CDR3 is TGTGCCAGCAGCTGGCGGGAGGACGACACAGATACGCAGTATTTT. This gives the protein CASSWREDDTDTQYF.

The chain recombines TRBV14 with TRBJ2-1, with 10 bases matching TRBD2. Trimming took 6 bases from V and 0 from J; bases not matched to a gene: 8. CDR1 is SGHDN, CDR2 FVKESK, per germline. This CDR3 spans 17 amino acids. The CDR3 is CASSPIAGGFSYNEQFF. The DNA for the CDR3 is TGTGCCAGCAGTCCAATAGCGGGGGGATTCTCCTACAATGAGCAGTTCTTC.

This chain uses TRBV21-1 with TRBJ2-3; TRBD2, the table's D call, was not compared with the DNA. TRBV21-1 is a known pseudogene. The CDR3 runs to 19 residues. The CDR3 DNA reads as TGTGCCAGCAGCCAACCCGGGACTAGCGGGAGTCGCGGCACAGATACGCAGTATTTT. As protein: CASSQPGTSGSRGTDTQYF.

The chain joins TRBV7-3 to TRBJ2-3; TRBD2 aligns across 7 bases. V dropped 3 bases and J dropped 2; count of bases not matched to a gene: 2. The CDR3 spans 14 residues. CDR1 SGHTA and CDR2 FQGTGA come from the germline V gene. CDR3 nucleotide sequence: TGTGCCAGCAGCTTCAGCGGGGCCACAGATACGCAGTATTTT. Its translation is CASSFSGATDTQYF.

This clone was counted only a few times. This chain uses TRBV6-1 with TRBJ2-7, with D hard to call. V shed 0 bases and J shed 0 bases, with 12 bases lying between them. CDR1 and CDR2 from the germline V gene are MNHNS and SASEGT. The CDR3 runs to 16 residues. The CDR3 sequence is CASSEASADPSYEQYF. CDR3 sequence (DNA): TGTGCCAGCAGTGAAGCGAGCGCGGATCCCTCCTACGAGCAGTACTTC.

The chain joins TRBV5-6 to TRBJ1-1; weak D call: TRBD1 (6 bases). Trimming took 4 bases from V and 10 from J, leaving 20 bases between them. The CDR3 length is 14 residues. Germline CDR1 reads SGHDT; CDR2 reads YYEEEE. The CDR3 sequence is CASSPTTIQGGAFF. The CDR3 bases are TGTGCCAGCAGCCCGACAACTATACAGGGCGGAGCTTTCTTT.

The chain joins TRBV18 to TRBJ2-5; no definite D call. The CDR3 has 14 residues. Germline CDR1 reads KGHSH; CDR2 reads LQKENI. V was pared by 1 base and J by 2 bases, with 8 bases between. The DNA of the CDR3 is TGTGCCAGCTCACCACGAACACAACAAGAGACCCAGTACTTC. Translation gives CASSPRTQQETQYF.

CDR3 loop: CASSPPSSMSSYNEQFF. Here the CDR3 DNA reads TGTGCCAGCTCACCACCTTCAAGCATGAGCTCCTACAATGAGCAGTTCTTC. V is TRBV18 and J is TRBJ2-1, with no clear D. CDR3 length equals 17 residues. Germline V CDR1 and CDR2: KGHSH, LQKENI. Trimming stripped 0 bases from V and 0 bases from J, with 12 bases between.

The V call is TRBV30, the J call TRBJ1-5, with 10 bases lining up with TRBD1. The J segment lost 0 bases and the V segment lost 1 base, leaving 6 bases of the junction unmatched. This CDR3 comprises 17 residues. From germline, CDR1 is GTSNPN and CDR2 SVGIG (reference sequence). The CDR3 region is CAWSARDRGGSNQPQHF. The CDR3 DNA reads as TGTGCCTGGAGTGCCAGGGACAGGGGAGGTAGCAATCAGCCCCAGCATTTT.

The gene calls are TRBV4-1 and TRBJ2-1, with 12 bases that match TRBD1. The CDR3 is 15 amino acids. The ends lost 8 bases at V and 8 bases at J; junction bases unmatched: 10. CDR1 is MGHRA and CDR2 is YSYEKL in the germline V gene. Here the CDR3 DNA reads TGCGCCAGCGCAACCGGGACAGGGGGCATGGATGAGCAGTTCTTC. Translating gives CASATGTGGMDEQFF.

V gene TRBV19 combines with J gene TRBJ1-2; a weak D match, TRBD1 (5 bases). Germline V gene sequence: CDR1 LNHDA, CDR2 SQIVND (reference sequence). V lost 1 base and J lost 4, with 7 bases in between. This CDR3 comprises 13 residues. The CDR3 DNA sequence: TGTGCCAGTAGTATAGCACAGGCCTATGGCTACACCTTC. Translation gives CASSIAQAYGYTF.

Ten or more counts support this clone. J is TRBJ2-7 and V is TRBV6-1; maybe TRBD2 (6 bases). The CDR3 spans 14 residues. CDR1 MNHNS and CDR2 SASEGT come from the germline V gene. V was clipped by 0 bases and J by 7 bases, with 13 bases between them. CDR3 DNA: TGTGCCAGCAGTGAAGCGGGAGGCTCCTTTGAGCAGTACTTC. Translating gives CASSEAGGSFEQYF.